The 24 T cell receptor beta chains reported below all come from one sample, sequenced in a study of blood T cell repertoires in COVID-19. Assay: immunoSEQ multiplex PCR; the TCRdb copy retains only in-frame clones and omits some. The table lists approximately 400,000 clones, roughly 77% of them singletons. Sequencing was carried out using peripheral blood. All receptors derive from a human donor with acute or convalescent COVID-19. The donor label of this sample is uncertain.

The rearrangement links TRBV18 to TRBJ2-6; tentative D call: TRBD1 (6 bases). This CDR3 contains 16 residues. Germline CDR1 KGHSH, CDR2 LQKENI. Trimming removed 2 bases at V and 3 bases at J, with 11 bases between. The CDR3 region has the DNA TGTGCCAGCTCACCAGTTGGGGGCTTTGGGGCCAACGTCCTGACTTTC. Protein: CASSPVGGFGANVLTF.

The chain employs TRBV13 and TRBJ2-1; 15 bases are a match to TRBD2. This CDR3 region has 16 residues. Unmatched junction bases numbered 6, after V lost 5 bases and J lost 7 bases. Germline lookup yields CDR1 PRHDT and CDR2 FYEKMQ (reference sequence). The CDR3: CASSRTSGRGVNEQFF. The DNA of the CDR3 is TGTGCCAGCAGCAGGACTAGCGGGAGGGGAGTGAATGAGCAGTTCTTC.

The chain recombines TRBV4-1 with TRBJ2-7; possible D gene TRBD2, 6 bases. Between the trimmed V and J ends, which lost 4 bases and 3 bases, there was a span of 13 bases. The CDR3 is 14 amino acids. Germline lookup yields CDR1 MGHRA and CDR2 YSYEKL. CDR3 loop: CASSRERASYEQYF. The CDR3 nucleotides read TGCGCCAGCAGCCGGGAGCGGGCCAGCTACGAGCAGTACTTC.

The chain uses TRBV2 and TRBJ2-7; D is possibly TRBD1 (5 bases). Germline CDR1 is SNHLY and CDR2 is FYNNEI. V was clipped by 6 bases and J by 3 bases, with 15 bases between them. The CDR3 contains 14 residues. CDR3 sequence: CASRDTTSHYEQYF. CDR3 bases: TGTGCCAGCAGGGACACGACGTCTCACTACGAGCAGTACTTC.

J is TRBJ1-2 and V is TRBV6-2 or TRBV6-3; D gene ambiguous. V lost 2 bases and J 1 base, leaving 14 bases between the germline ends. The V gene's germline CDR1 is MNHEY and CDR2 SVGEGT. The length of the CDR3 is 16 residues. In DNA, the CDR3 is TGTGCCAGCAGTTACCCACTCAACTCCGGTAACTATGGCTACACCTTC. Its translation: CASSYPLNSGNYGYTF.

V gene TRBV18 combines with J gene TRBJ1-2; the match to TRBD1 covers 7 bases. Germline V CDR1 and CDR2: KGHSH, LQKENI. J was trimmed by 4 bases and V by 5 bases; bases with no gene match: 10. CDR3 length: 15 residues. CDR3 region: CASSTGQEPSYGYTF. DNA for the CDR3: TGTGCCAGCTCAACCGGACAGGAGCCTTCCTATGGCTACACCTTC.

This clone was recorded only once. The chain employs TRBV27 and TRBJ1-2, with D possibly being TRBD1 (5 bases). V shed 3 bases and J shed 4 bases, with 12 bases lying between them. The CDR3 totals 14 residues. CDR1 is MNHEY and CDR2 is SMNVEV in the germline V gene (reference sequence). This chain's CDR3 is CASSFLGGSYGYTF. CDR3 sequence (DNA): TGTGCCAGCAGTTTTCTCGGGGGAAGCTATGGCTACACCTTC.

The chain is built from TRBV7-8 and TRBJ1-5; TRBD1 is a possible D gene (6 bases). The germline V gene has CDR1 SGHVS and CDR2 FQNEAQ. V was pared by 5 bases and J by 5 bases, with 13 bases between. The length of the CDR3 is 14 residues. CDR3 loop: CASSPRSGDQPQHF. In nucleotides, the CDR3 is TGTGCCAGCAGCCCCCGGTCAGGGGATCAGCCCCAGCATTTT.

The V and J genes are TRBV7-9 and TRBJ1-2; no reliable D call. The V end was cut by 1 base, the J end by 8 bases, with 11 bases between. The CDR3 contains 13 residues. Germline assignment: CDR1 SEHNR and CDR2 FQNEAQ (reference sequence). The CDR3 spells CASSLETDRGYTF. CDR3 nucleotide sequence: TGTGCCAGCAGCTTAGAAACAGACCGCGGCTACACCTTC. Full variable domain (rest looked up from reference TRBV7-9 and TRBJ1-2): DTGVSQNPRHKITKRGQNVTFRCDPISEHNRLYWYRQTLGQGPEFLTYFQNEAQLEKSRLLSDRFSAERPKGSFSTLEIQRTEQGDSAMYLCASSLETDRGYTFGSGTRLTVV.

This CDR3 is CASLPYTGTATNYGYTF. DNA of the CDR3: TGTGCCAGTCTACCATACACCGGGACAGCTACTAACTATGGCTACACCTTC. The chain uses TRBV19 and TRBJ1-2; 7 bases map to TRBD1. Germline V gives CDR1 LNHDA, CDR2 SQIVND (reference sequence). The CDR3 totals 17 residues. V shed 8 bases, J shed 0 bases, and the junction held 15 bases outside the gene matches.

V is TRBV3-1 (or the pseudogene TRBV3-2) and J is TRBJ1-1; 7 bases are a match to TRBD1. The junction had 5 bases not matched to a gene; V was cut back by 6 bases and J by 1 base. The CDR3 extends over 14 amino acids. CDR1 is LGHDT, CDR2 YNNKEL, per germline (reference sequence). The CDR3 bases are TGTGCCAGCAGAAACCGGGACAGGAACACTGAAGCTTTCTTT. Protein sequence: CASRNRDRNTEAFF.

The chain uses TRBV30 and TRBJ2-7, with TRBD2 as a possible D gene (7 bases). CDR3 size: 13 residues. CDR1 and CDR2 from the germline V gene are GTSNPN and SVGIG (reference sequence). The germline V and J ends were trimmed by 2 bases and 6 bases, with 14 bases remaining between them. This CDR3 reads CAWSRGGVGEQYF. The CDR3 coding sequence is TGTGCCTGGAGTCGAGGGGGGGTCGGCGAGCAGTACTTC.

The CDR3 protein is CASSSPPRGDTGELFF. The CDR3 region has the DNA TGTGCCAGCAGCTCCCCCCCCAGGGGCGACACCGGGGAGCTGTTTTTT. The chain joins TRBV7-6 to TRBJ2-2; TRBD1 might be the D (6 bases). Trimming left V 4 bases short and J 3 bases short, with 15 bases between. Germline lookup yields CDR1 SGHVS and CDR2 FNYEAQ. CDR3 size: 16 residues.

The rearrangement uses TRBV6-5 and TRBJ2-7, with D maybe TRBD1 (6 bases). Germline-derived CDR1 and CDR2 are MNHEY and SVGAGI. The V gene lost 4 bases and the J gene lost 0 bases, with 10 bases spanning the gap. CDR3 size: 14 residues. CDR3 in amino acids: CASSFVTGSYEQYF. The DNA of the CDR3 is TGTGCCAGCAGTTTCGTGACAGGCTCCTACGAGCAGTACTTC.

This chain connects TRBV7-6 to TRBJ2-1; 14 bases map to TRBD2. With 6 bases clipped from V and 10 bases from J, the junction kept 26 bases outside the gene matches. Germline CDR1 and CDR2: SGHVS and FNYEAQ. CDR3 length: 21 amino acids. The CDR3 DNA is TGTGCCAGCAGTCCAGATCCGTCCGGGACTAGCGGGAGCTTCCGGGGTCGGGAGCAGTTCTTC. Its protein product is CASSPDPSGTSGSFRGREQFF.

The chain uses TRBV5-4 and TRBJ2-7; D possibly corresponds to TRBD2 (5 bases). This CDR3 region has 12 residues. Trimming stripped 2 bases from V and 3 bases from J, with 6 bases between. Germline loops: CDR1 SGHNT, CDR2 YYREEE (reference sequence). DNA of the CDR3: TGTGCCAGCAGCTTCGACTACTACGAGCAGTACTTC. It translates to CASSFDYYEQYF.

V gene TRBV28 combines with J gene TRBJ2-7; 10 nucleotides align to TRBD2. V trimming: 5 bases; J trimming: 6 bases; junction bases outside the gene matches: 10. CDR1 is MDHEN, CDR2 SYDVKM, per germline. This CDR3 spans 15 amino acids. The CDR3 coding sequence is TGTGCCAGCAGTCCCCCGGGGCTAGCGGGAGTCGAGCAGTACTTC. It is translated as CASSPPGLAGVEQYF.

The chain links TRBV5-1 to TRBJ1-5; the D gene is possibly TRBD1 (5 bases). Trimming pared 1 base from V and 3 bases from J, leaving 11 bases between. This CDR3 comprises 15 residues. The germline V gene encodes CDR1 SGHRS and CDR2 YFSETQ. The DNA of the CDR3 is TGCGCCAGCAGCTTGTTAGGGGACTCCAATCAGCCCCAGCATTTT. Protein sequence: CASSLLGDSNQPQHF.

In DNA form, the CDR3 reads TGTGCCAGCAGTTTATCCTGGAGAGGGGGCAGGGCCCACGAGCAGTACTTC. Translated, it gives CASSLSWRGGRAHEQYF. J is TRBJ2-7 and V is TRBV28, with 7 bases matching TRBD1. The CDR3 extends over 17 amino acids. Germline V gives CDR1 MDHEN, CDR2 SYDVKM. J was trimmed by 5 bases and V by 1 base; bases with no gene match: 14.

This clone was picked up a small number of times. V and J are TRBV6-6 and TRBJ2-7, with 8 bases identical to TRBD1. Germline CDR1 MNHNY, CDR2 SVGAGI (reference sequence). J gave up 0 bases and V 5 bases, and 9 bases lay outside the gene matches. CDR3 length: 16 residues. CDR3: CASSNQDRGVSYEQYF. In DNA, the CDR3 is TGTGCCAGCAGTAACCAAGACAGGGGCGTCTCCTACGAGCAGTACTTC.

The chain couples TRBV5-1 to TRBJ1-1; the D is unclear. Between the trimmed V and J ends, which lost 0 bases and 1 base, there was a span of 4 bases. Germline values: CDR1 SGHRS, CDR2 YFSETQ. This CDR3 comprises 13 residues. The CDR3 DNA reads TGCGCCAGCAGCTTGGAAGCGAACACTGAAGCTTTCTTT. The encoded protein is CASSLEANTEAFF. Variable domain in full (rest from reference TRBV5-1 and TRBJ1-1): KAGVTQTPRYLIKTRGQQVTLSCSPISGHRSVSWYQQTPGQGLQFLFEYFSETQRNKGNFPGRFSGRQFSNSRSEMNVSTLELGDSALYLCASSLEANTEAFFGQGTRLTVV.

The CDR3 DNA sequence: TGTGCCAGCCAAACCAGCTATGGCTACACCTTC. Its protein product is CASQTSYGYTF. The V and J genes are TRBV6-6 and TRBJ1-2; D is uncertain. This CDR3 has 11 amino acids. Germline V gives CDR1 MNHNY, CDR2 SVGAGI (reference sequence). The V end was cut by 8 bases, the J end by 4 bases, with 8 bases between.

The gene calls are TRBV5-1 and TRBJ1-2, with no clear D. The V gene's germline CDR1 is SGHRS and CDR2 YFSETQ. CDR3 length: 15 residues. V lost 4 bases, J lost 6 bases, and 19 bases lay in between. Here the CDR3 reads CASSPYRGTVDGYTF. CDR3 sequence (DNA): TGCGCCAGCAGCCCCTACCGGGGAACTGTAGATGGCTACACCTTC.

The chain couples TRBV7-9 to TRBJ2-5; tentative D call: TRBD2 (5 bases). Trimming pared 0 bases from V and 5 bases from J, leaving 13 bases between. CDR3 length: 15 residues. Germline V CDR1 and CDR2: SEHNR, FQNEAQ (reference sequence). For the CDR3, the DNA is TGTGCCAGCAGCTTAGCTCTCGGAGGTGGCGAGACCCAGTACTTC. As protein: CASSLALGGGETQYF.